The sample holds one count of the clone carrying this T cell receptor (beta chain). This sample was included in a study of ipilimumab plus nivolumab after autologous stem cell transplantation. About the research overall: Patients received a median of roughly 5 ipilimumab and roughly eight nivolumab doses.

Using immunoSEQ multiplex PCR, the repertoire was profiled, and TCRdb retains in-frame clones only, with some absent. In the table there are tens of thousands of clones, nearly 85% of which are singletons. V lost 3 bases to trimming and J lost 1 base, with 15 bases between them. The CDR3 loop spans 16 amino acids. CDR1 and CDR2 (germline): MNHEY, SMNVEV (reference sequence). The V call is TRBV27, the J call TRBJ2-5; possibly TRBD2 for D (6 bases). The TCR sequence derives from a male donor with diffuse large B-cell lymphoma. The sample consisted of PBMCs, taken in a trial of ipilimumab plus nivolumab as post-transplant consolidation. The DNA of the CDR3 is TGTGCCAGCAGTTTGCGAAGCGGGTACGGCCAAGAGACCCAGTACTTC. As protein: CASSLRSGYGQETQYF.